The rows below give T cell receptor beta chains drawn from one sample of a study of Ad26.COV2.S vaccination and SARS-CoV-2 variants. TCRdb's table, derived via immunoSEQ multiplex PCR, lists solely in-frame clones and lacks some. The sample has around 170,000 clones, approximately 90% seen once. Material: peripheral blood, obtained after recovery from COVID-19. Receptors originate from a human donor who had recovered from COVID-19. Each CDR3 is given with its conserved first and last residue. Fields, in order: V gene, J gene, clone size, D gene, CDR3 DNA, CDR3 protein. The D gene is left open where the match is weak. Size values are once, few and many counts, or a class for expanded clones, and some rows have none.

>TRBV6-5|TRBJ1-5|.|.
TGTGCCAGCAGTTTCTACCCTGGTCAGCCCCAGCATTTT
CASSFYPGQPQHF
>TRBV3-1/TRBV3-2|TRBJ1-1|.|TRBD1
TGTGCCAGCAGCCAGAGGGGACAGGGGGACGCTTTCTTT
CASSQRGQGDAFF
>TRBV11-2|TRBJ1-2|.|.
TGTGCCAGCAGCTTAGAGGTTTGGGCCTCTGGGGGCTACACCTTC
CASSLEVWASGGYTF
>TRBV28|TRBJ1-2|.|TRBD1
TGTGCCAGCAGTTCGACAGGGGGCACTAACTATGGCTACACCTTC
CASSSTGGTNYGYTF
>TRBV6-1|TRBJ2-7|.|.
TGTGCCAGCAGTGAGTCAGAACACTACGAGCAGTACTTC
CASSESEHYEQYF
>TRBV5-8|TRBJ1-1|.|TRBD1
TGTGCCAGCAGACCGACAGGGCGCACTGAAGCTTTCTTT
CASRPTGRTEAFF
>TRBV21-1|TRBJ2-5|.|.
TGTGCCAGCAGCATAACGTCGTTCCAAGAGACCCAGTACTTC
CASSITSFQETQYF
>TRBV19|TRBJ1-2|few|.
TGTGCCAGTAGGGTCGACGGTGGCTACACCTTC
CASRVDGGYTF
>TRBV6-5|TRBJ2-3|.|TRBD1
TGTGCCAGCAGGCAGGACAGGGCTAGCACAGATACGCAGTATTTT
CASRQDRASTDTQYF
>TRBV9|TRBJ2-3|.|.
TGTGCCAGCAGCGAGACTAGCACAGATACGCAGTATTTT
CASSETSTDTQYF
>TRBV5-6|TRBJ2-4|.|.
TGTGCCAGCAGCTTCCTTGAAGGAGGCAAAAACATTCAGTACTTC
CASSFLEGGKNIQYF
>TRBV5-8|TRBJ1-5|.|.
TGTGCCAGCAGCTTAGTCGACAGGTCGAGTCGATATAGCAATCAGCCCCAGCATTTT
CASSLVDRSSRYSNQPQHF
>TRBV5-4|TRBJ2-3|.|.
TGTGCCAGCAGCTTGGTCCTTCGCACAGATACGCAGTATTTT
CASSLVLRTDTQYF
>TRBV5-1|TRBJ2-1|.|.
TGCGCCAGCAGCCTCTCCCGGGTTGAGCAGTTCTTC
CASSLSRVEQFF
>TRBV6-5|TRBJ2-7|.|.
TGTGCCAGCAAACGGGGTGCCCGCTACGAGCAGTACTTC
CASKRGARYEQYF
>TRBV5-1|TRBJ2-5|.|TRBD1
TGCGCCAGCAGCTCCGGGACAGGAGAGACCCAGTACTTC
CASSSGTGETQYF
>TRBV2|TRBJ2-5|.|TRBD1
TGTGCCAGCAGTAGGGACAGGAGCCTTTTTTCCTACCAAGAGACCCAGTACTTC
CASSRDRSLFSYQETQYF
>TRBV5-1|TRBJ1-2|once|.
TGCGCCAGCCTAGGCCCACCGTACTTTGGACCTACTAACTATGGCTACACCTTC
CASLGPPYFGPTNYGYTF